This is a list of T cell receptor beta chains from one sample in a study of T cells in Graves' hyperthyroidism and ophthalmopathy. TCRdb used MiXCR to reprocess the multiplex PCR reads, holding one entry per CDR3 protein. Of about half a million distinct CDR3 sequences listed, about 20% are singletons. Input material: blood. Receptors were obtained from a middle-aged man with Graves' ophthalmopathy. Each CDR3 is given with its conserved first and last residue. Fields, in order: clone size, J gene, V gene, D gene, CDR3 protein, CDR3 DNA. A D gene is named only where the DNA matches it firmly. Clone size is stated in some rows and not others, as once, few, many or a class when expanded.

NA | TRBJ2-1 | TRBV24-1 | TRBD2 | CATSDSSGTRGRGQFF | TGTGCCACCAGTGATTCCTCCGGGACTAGAGGGAGAGGGCAGTTCTTC
NA | TRBJ2-2 | TRBV18 | NA | CASSPYSTGTHTGELFF | TGTGCCAGCTCACCATACTCAACCGGGACACACACCGGGGAGCTGTTTTTT
NA | TRBJ2-5 | TRBV6-1 | NA | CASSGQPGYRYQETQYF | TGTGCCAGTAGCGGACAGCCGGGCTATAGGTACCAAGAGACCCAGTACTTC
NA | TRBJ2-1 | TRBV7-2 | NA | CASSLIYNEQFF | TGTGCCAGCAGCTTAATATACAATGAGCAGTTCTTC
NA | TRBJ2-7 | TRBV10-3 | TRBD1 | CAITRQGRDYEQYF | TGTGCCATCACCCGACAGGGAAGGGATTACGAGCAGTACTTC
many | TRBJ2-7 | TRBV28 | NA | CASSSLPRSYEQYF | TGTGCCAGCAGCTCTCTTCCGCGCTCCTACGAGCAGTACTTC
few | TRBJ1-2 | TRBV7-8 | TRBD1 | CASSLRDRGARDYGYTF | TGTGCCAGCAGCTTAAGGGACAGGGGCGCGCGTGACTATGGCTACACCTTC
NA | TRBJ1-3 | TRBV2 | TRBD1 | CASSEWGQTFSGSGNTIYF | TGTGCCAGCAGTGAATGGGGACAGACCTTTTCCGGCTCTGGAAACACCATATATTTT
few | TRBJ2-1 | TRBV19 | TRBD2 | CASSSRTSGITYNEQFF | TGTGCCAGTAGTTCACGGACTAGCGGGATTACCTACAATGAGCAGTTCTTC
many | TRBJ2-3 | TRBV5-4 | NA | CASRPGQRSDTQYF | TGTGCCAGCAGGCCCGGACAGCGGTCAGATACGCAGTATTTT
NA | TRBJ2-1 | TRBV20-1 | NA | CSAPDSASYNEQFF | TGCAGTGCCCCCGACAGCGCTAGCTACAATGAGCAGTTCTTC
many | TRBJ1-4 | TRBV2 | TRBD1 | CASSEDTDRDRTLKLFF | TGTGCCAGCAGTGAAGATACCGACCGGGACAGGACTCTAAAACTGTTTTTT
many | TRBJ1-1 | TRBV6-1 | NA | CASSEGPSVTEAFF | TGTGCCAGCAGTGAGGGCCCGAGTGTGACTGAAGCTTTCTTT
NA | TRBJ2-7 | TRBV11-2 | NA | CASSLDPQYEQYF | TGTGCCAGCAGCTTAGACCCACAATACGAGCAGTACTTC
many | TRBJ2-2 | TRBV2 | TRBD2 | CASSSSSGSKVTGELFF | TGTGCCAGCAGCAGCTCTAGCGGGAGTAAAGTAACCGGGGAGCTGTTTTTT
NA | TRBJ1-2 | TRBV25-1 | NA | CASSELGASGYTF | TGTGCCAGCAGTGAATTAGGGGCTAGTGGCTACACCTTC
few | TRBJ2-1 | TRBV9 | TRBD2 | CASSVSGLAVTPLSYNEQFF | TGTGCCAGCAGCGTATCCGGACTAGCGGTAACACCCCTCTCCTACAATGAGCAGTTCTTC
many | TRBJ2-3 | TRBV12-3/TRBV12-4 | TRBD2 | CASSRTSGGAADTQYF | TGTGCCAGCAGCCGGACTAGCGGGGGGGCCGCAGATACGCAGTATTTT
many | TRBJ2-1 | TRBV20-1 | NA | CSALEDYNNEQFF | TGCAGCGCCCTAGAAGATTACAACAATGAGCAGTTCTTC
few | TRBJ1-4 | TRBV20-1 | NA | CSARREWDEKLFF | TGCAGTGCTAGGAGGGAGTGGGATGAAAAACTGTTTTTT
NA | TRBJ1-2 | TRBV19 | TRBD1 | CASSVQTRNRGQRGYTF | TGTGCCAGTAGTGTCCAAACCCGGAACAGGGGCCAACGTGGCTACACCTTC
many | TRBJ2-1 | TRBV27 | NA | CATRPYGSNDEQFF | TGTGCCACCCGGCCCTATGGGAGCAATGATGAGCAGTTCTTC
few | TRBJ1-1 | TRBV14 | NA | CASSLMSNTEAFF | TGTGCCAGCAGCCTGATGTCCAACACTGAAGCTTTCTTT
NA | TRBJ2-2 | TRBV24-1 | TRBD2 | CATSPSGGDIVGELFF | TGTGCCACCAGCCCCTCCGGGGGGGATATAGTCGGGGAGCTGTTTTTT